The sequence of this TCR beta chain was determined in a study of OX40 agonist ivuxolimab in advanced cancers. Regarding this clone: Its matching antigen is unknown. Other DNA variants within this sample encode the same CDR3.

The germline V gene encodes CDR1 SQVTM and CDR2 ANQGSEA. With V trimmed by 4 bases and J by 6 bases, 5 bases remained unmatched. CDR3 length equals 13 residues. The table came from immunoSEQ multiplex PCR; TCRdb's copy has only in-frame clones and leaves some out. The repertoire includes about 80,000 clones, around nine tenths of them detected once, and 0.24% sits in the top ten. Study outcomes and limitations: Some patients without response likewise showed low normalized clonal expansion. Averaging showed that CD8+ T cells had more expanded clones than CD4+ did. By week 6 at 0.1 to 3.0 mg/kg, blood CD4+ and CD8+ T cells had expanded clonally.

This material consisted of CD4+ or CD8+ T cells sorted from blood, taken in a trial of the OX40 agonist ivuxolimab. The receptor's source is an adult with an advanced solid tumor such as melanoma, head and neck, liver or kidney cancer. The chain carries TRBV29-1 and TRBJ1-5, with 8 positions matching TRBD1. CDR3 nucleotide sequence: TGCAGCGTTGGGCAGGGGGCAGGTCAGCCCCAGCATTTT. Translating gives CSVGQGAGQPQHF.